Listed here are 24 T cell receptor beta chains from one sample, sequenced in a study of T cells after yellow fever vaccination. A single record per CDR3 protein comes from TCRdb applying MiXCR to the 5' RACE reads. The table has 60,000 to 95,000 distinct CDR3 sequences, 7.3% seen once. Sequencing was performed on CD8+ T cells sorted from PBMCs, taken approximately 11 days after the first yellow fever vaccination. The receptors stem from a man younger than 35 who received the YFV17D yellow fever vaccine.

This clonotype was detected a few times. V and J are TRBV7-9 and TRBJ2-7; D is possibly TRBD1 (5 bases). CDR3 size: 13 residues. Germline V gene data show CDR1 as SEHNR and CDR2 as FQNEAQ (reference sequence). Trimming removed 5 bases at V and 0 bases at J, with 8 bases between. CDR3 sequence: CASSPDSSYEQYV. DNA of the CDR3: TGTGCCAGCAGCCCAGACAGCTCCTACGAGCAGTACGTC.

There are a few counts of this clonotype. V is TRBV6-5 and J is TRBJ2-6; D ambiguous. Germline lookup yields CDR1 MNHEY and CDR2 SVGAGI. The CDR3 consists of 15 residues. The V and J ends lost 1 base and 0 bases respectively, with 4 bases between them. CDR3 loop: CASSYLLSGANVLTF. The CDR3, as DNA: TGTGCCAGCAGTTACTTACTCTCTGGGGCCAACGTCCTGACTTTC.

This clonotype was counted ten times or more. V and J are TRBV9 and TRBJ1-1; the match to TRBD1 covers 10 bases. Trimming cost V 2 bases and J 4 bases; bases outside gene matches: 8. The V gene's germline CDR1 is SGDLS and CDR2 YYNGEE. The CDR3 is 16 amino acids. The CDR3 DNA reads TGTGCCAGCAGCGTCGGGACAGGGGATCTCGGCACTGAAGCTTTCTTT. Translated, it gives CASSVGTGDLGTEAFF.

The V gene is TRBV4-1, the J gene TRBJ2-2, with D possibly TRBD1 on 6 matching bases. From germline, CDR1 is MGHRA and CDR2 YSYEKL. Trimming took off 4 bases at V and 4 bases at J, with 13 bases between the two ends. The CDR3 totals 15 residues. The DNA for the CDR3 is TGCGCCAGCAGCCCTCGGGACACTCCCACCGGGGAGCTGTTTTTT. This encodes CASSPRDTPTGELFF.

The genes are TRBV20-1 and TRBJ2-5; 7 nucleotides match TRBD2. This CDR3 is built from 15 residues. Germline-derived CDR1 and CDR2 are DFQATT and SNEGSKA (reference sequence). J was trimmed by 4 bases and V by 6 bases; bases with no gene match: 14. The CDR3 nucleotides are TGCAGTGCCTCCGGCCGACAGCGGGGAGGAGAGACCCAGTACTTC. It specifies CSASGRQRGGETQYF.

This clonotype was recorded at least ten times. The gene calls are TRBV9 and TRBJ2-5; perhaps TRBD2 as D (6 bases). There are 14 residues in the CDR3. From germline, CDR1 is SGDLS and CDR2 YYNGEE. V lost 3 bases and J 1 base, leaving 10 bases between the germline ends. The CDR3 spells CASSDSGVQETQYF. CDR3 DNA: TGTGCCAGCAGCGATTCGGGGGTCCAAGAGACCCAGTACTTC.

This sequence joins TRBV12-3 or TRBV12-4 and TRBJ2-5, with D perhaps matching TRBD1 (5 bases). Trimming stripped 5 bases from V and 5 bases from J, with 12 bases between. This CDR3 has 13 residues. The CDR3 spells CASSPQGLETQYF. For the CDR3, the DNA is TGTGCCAGCAGTCCCCAGGGCCTCGAGACCCAGTACTTC.

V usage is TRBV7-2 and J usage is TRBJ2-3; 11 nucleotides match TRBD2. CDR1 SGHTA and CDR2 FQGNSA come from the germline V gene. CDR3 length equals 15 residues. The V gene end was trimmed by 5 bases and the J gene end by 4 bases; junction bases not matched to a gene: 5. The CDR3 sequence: CASSVSGGDADTQYF. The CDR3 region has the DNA TGTGCCAGCAGCGTTAGCGGGGGGGACGCAGATACGCAGTATTTT.

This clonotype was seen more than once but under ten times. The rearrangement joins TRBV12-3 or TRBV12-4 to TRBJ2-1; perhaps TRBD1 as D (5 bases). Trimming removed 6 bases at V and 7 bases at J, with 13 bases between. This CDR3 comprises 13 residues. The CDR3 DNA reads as TGTGCCAGCAGCCCAACAGGTACAAATGAGCAGTTCTTC. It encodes CASSPTGTNEQFF.

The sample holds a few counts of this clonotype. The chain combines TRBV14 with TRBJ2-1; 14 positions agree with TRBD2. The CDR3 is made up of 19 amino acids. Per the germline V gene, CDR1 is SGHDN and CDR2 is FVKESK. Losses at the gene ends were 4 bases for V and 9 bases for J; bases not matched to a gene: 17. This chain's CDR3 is CASSPTMGLAGARGVEQFF. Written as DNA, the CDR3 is TGTGCCAGCAGCCCTACAATGGGACTAGCGGGGGCGCGAGGGGTTGAGCAGTTCTTC.

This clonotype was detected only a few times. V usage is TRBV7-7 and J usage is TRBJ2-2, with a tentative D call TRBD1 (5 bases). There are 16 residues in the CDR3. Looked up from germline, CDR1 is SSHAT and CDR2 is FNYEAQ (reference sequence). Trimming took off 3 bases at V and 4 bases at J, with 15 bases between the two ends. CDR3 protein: CASSFGVRGTTGELFF. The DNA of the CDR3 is TGTGCCAGCAGCTTTGGCGTAAGGGGCACCACCGGGGAGCTGTTTTTT.

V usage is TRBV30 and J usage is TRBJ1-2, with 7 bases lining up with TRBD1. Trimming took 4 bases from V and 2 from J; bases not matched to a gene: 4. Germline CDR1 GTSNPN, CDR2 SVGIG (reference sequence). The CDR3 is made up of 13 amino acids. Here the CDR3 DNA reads TGTGCCTGGACCGAACAGGGGAACTATGGCTACACCTTC. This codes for CAWTEQGNYGYTF.

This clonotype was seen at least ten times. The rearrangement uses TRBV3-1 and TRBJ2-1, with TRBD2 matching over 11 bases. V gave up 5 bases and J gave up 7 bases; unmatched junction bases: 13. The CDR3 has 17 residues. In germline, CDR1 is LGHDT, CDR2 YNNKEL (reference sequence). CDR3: CASSTILAGGPGNEQFF. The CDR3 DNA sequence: TGTGCCAGCAGCACGATCTTAGCGGGGGGGCCGGGGAATGAGCAGTTCTTC.

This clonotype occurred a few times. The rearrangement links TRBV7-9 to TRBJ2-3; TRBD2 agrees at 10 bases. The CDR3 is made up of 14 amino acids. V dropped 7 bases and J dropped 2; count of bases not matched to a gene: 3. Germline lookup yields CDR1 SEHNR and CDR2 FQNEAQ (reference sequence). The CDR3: CASISGGSTDTQYF. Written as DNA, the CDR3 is TGTGCCAGCATTAGCGGGGGGTCCACAGATACGCAGTATTTT.

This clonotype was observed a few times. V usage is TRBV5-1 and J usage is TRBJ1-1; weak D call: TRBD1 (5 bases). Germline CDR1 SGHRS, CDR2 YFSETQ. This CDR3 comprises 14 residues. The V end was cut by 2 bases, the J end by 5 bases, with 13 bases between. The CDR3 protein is CASSFSGRGTEAFF. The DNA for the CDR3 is TGCGCCAGCAGCTTCTCAGGGCGCGGAACTGAAGCTTTCTTT. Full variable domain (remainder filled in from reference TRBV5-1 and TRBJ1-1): KAGVTQTPRYLIKTRGQQVTLSCSPISGHRSVSWYQQTPGQGLQFLFEYFSETQRNKGNFPGRFSGRQFSNSRSEMNVSTLELGDSALYLCASSFSGRGTEAFFGQGTRLTVV.

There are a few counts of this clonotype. This CDR3 reads CASSLGLAADTQYF. CDR3 sequence (DNA): TGTGCCAGCAGCTTGGGGTTAGCTGCAGATACGCAGTATTTT. This sequence joins TRBV12-3 or TRBV12-4 and TRBJ2-3; D unclear. The CDR3 is made up of 14 amino acids. The ends were cut back, 6 bases at V and 4 bases at J, with 14 bases in the middle.

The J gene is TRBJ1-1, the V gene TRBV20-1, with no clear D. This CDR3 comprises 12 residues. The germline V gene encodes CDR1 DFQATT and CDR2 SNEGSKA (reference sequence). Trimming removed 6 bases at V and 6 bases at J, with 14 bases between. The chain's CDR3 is CSAPLNRPEAFF. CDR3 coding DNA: TGCAGTGCCCCCCTGAACCGACCTGAAGCTTTCTTT.

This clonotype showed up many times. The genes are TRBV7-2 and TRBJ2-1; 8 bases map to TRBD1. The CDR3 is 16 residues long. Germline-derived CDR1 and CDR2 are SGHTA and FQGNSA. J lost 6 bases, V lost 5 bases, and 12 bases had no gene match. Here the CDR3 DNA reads TGTGCCAGCAGCCCCCGGGACAGGAAAGGTTCCAATGAGCAGTTCTTC. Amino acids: CASSPRDRKGSNEQFF.

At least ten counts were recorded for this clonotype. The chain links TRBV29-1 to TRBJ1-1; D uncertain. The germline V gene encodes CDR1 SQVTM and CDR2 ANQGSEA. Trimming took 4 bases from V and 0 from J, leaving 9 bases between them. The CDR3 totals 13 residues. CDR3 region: CSVVATMNTEAFF. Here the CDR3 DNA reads TGCAGCGTTGTCGCCACGATGAACACTGAAGCTTTCTTT.

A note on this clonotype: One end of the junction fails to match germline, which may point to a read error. CDR3 DNA: TGTGCCAGCAGCTCGGGGCGGATACAAACCTACGAGCAGAACTTC. As protein: CASSSGRIQTYEQNF. The chain carries TRBV7-9 and TRBJ2-7; D is perhaps TRBD1 or TRBD2 (5 bases each). The germline V gene has CDR1 SEHNR and CDR2 FQNEAQ (reference sequence). This CDR3 comprises 15 residues.

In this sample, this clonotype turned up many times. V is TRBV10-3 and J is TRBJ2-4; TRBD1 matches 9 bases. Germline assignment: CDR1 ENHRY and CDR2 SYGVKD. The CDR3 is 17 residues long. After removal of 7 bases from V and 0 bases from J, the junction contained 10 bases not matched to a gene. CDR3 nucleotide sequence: TGTGCCATCAATAACCGGACAGGGGAACTAGCCAAAAACATTCAGTACTTC. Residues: CAINNRTGELAKNIQYF.

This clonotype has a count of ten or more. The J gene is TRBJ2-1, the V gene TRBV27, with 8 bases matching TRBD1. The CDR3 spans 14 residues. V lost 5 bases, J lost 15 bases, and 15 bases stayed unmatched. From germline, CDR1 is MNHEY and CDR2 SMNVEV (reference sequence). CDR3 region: CASSTLHQGANGFF. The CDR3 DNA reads TGTGCCAGCAGTACCTTACACCAGGGGGCGAATGGGTTCTTC.

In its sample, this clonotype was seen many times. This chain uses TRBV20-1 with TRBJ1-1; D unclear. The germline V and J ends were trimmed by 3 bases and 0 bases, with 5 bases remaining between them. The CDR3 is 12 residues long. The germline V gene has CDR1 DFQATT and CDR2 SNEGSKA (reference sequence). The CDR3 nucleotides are TGCAGTGCTAGTCCCTTGAACACTGAAGCTTTCTTT. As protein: CSASPLNTEAFF.

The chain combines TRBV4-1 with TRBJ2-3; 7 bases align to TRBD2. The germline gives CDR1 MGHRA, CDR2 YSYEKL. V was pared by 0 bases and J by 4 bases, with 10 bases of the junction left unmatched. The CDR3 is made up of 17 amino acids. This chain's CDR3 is CASSQEAPPSGADTQYF. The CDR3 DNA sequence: TGCGCCAGCAGCCAAGAAGCCCCCCCGAGCGGGGCAGATACGCAGTATTTT.